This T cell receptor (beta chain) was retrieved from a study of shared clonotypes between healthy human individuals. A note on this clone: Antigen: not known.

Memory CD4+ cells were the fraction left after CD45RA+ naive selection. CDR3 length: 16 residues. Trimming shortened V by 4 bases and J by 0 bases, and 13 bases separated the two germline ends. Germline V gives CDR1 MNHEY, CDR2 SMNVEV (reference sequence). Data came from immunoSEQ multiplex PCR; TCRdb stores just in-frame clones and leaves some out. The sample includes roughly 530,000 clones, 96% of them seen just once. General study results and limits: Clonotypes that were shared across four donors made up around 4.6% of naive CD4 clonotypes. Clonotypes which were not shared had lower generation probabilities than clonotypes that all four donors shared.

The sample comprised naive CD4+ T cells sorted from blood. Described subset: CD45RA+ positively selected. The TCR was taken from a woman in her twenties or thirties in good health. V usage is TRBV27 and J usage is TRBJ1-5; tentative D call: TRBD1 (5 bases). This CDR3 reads CASSSLTGFSNQPQHF. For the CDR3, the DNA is TGTGCCAGCAGTTCCCTAACAGGATTTAGCAATCAGCCCCAGCATTTT.